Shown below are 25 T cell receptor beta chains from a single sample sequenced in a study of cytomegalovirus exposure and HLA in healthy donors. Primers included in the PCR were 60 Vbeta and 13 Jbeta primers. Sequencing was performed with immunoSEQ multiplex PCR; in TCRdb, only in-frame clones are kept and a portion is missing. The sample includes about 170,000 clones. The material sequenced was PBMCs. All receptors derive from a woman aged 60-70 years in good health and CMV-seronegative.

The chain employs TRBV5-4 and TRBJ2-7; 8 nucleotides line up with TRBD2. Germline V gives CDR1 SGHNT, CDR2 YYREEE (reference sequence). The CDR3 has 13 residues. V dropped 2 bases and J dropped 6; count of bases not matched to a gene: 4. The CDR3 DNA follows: TGTGCCAGCAGCTTACAGCGGGGGACCGAGCAGTACTTC. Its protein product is CASSLQRGTEQYF.

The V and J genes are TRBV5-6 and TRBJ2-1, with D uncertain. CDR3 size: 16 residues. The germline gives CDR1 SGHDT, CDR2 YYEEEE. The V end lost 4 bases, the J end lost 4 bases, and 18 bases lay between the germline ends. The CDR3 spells CASSPTTAEQYNEQFF. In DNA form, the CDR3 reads TGTGCCAGCAGCCCGACCACAGCAGAACAGTACAATGAGCAGTTCTTC.

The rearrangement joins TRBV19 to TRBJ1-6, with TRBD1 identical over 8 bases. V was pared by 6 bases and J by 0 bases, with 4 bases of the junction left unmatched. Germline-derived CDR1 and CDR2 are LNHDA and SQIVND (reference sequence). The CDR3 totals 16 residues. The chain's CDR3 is CASSHRGSSYNSPLHF. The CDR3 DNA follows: TGTGCCAGTAGCCACAGGGGGAGCTCCTATAATTCACCCCTCCACTTT. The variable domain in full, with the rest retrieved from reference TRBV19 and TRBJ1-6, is DGGITQSPKYLFRKEGQNVTLSCEQNLNHDAMYWYRQDPGQGLRLIYYSQIVNDFQKGDIAEGYSVSREKKESFPLTVTSAQKNPTAFYLCASSHRGSSYNSPLHFGNGTRLTVT.

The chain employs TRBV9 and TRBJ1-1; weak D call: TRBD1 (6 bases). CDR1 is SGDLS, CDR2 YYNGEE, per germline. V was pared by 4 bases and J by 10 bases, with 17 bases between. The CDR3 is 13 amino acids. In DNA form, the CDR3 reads TGTGCCAGCAGCCCTACGGGCGGGGGGGCAGCTTTCTTT. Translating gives CASSPTGGGAAFF. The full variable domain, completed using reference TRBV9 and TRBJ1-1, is DSGVTQTPKHLITATGQRVTLRCSPRSGDLSVYWYQQSLDQGLQFLIQYYNGEERAKGNILERFSAQQFPDLHSELNLSSLELGDSALYFCASSPTGGGAAFFGQGTRLTVV.

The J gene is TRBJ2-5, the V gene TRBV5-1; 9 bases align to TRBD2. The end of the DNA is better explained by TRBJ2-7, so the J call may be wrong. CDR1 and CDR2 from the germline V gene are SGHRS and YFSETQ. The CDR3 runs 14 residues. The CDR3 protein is CASTRTSASYEQYF. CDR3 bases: TGCGCCAGCACCCGGACTAGCGCATCCTACGAGCAGTACTTC.

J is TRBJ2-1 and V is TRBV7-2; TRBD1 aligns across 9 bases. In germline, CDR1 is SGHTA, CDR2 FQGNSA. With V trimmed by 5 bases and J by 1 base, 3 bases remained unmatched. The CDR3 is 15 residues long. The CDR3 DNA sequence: TGTGCCAGCAGCCCGGGACAGGGATCCTACAATGAGCAGTTCTTC. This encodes CASSPGQGSYNEQFF.

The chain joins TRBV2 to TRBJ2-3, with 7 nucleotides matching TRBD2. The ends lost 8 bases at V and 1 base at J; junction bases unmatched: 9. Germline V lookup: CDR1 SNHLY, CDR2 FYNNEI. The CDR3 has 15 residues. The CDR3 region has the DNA TGTGCCAGCTTGGAGCGGGGATTCGGCACAGATACGCAGTATTTT. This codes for CASLERGFGTDTQYF.

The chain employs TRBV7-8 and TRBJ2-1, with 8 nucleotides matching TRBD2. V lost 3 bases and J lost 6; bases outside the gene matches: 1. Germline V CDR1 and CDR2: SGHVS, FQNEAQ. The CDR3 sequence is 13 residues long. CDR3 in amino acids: CASSFAGGNEQFF. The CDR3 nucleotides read TGTGCCAGCAGCTTTGCGGGAGGCAATGAGCAGTTCTTC.

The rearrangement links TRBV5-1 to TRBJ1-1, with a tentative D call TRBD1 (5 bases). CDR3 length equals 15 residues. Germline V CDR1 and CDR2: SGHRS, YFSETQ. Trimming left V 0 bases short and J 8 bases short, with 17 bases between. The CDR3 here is CASSLDTVRGLEAFF. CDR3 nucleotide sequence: TGCGCCAGCAGCTTGGATACAGTTCGGGGGTTAGAAGCTTTCTTT.

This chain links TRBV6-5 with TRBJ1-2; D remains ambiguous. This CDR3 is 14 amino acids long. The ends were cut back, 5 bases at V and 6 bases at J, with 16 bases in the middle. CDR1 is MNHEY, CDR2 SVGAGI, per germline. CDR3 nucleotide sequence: TGTGCCAGCAGTCCAGCGGCCGGGTTACATGGCTACACCTTC. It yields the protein CASSPAAGLHGYTF.

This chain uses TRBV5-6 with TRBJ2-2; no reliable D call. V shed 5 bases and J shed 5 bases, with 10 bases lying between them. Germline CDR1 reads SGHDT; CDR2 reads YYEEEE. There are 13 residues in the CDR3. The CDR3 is CASRILLTGELFF. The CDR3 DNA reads TGTGCCAGCAGAATACTACTGACCGGGGAGCTGTTTTTT.

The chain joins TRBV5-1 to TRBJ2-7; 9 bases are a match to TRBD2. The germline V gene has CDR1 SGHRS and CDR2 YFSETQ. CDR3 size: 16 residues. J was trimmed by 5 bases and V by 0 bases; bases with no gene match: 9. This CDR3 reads CASSLVVAGVTHEQYF. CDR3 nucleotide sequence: TGCGCCAGCAGCTTGGTGGTAGCGGGAGTAACCCACGAGCAGTACTTC.

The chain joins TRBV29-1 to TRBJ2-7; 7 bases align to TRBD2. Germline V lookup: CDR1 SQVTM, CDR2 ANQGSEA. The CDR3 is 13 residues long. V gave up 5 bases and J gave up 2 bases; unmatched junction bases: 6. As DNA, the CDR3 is TGCAGCGTTTCCGGGAGGAGTGCCTACGAGCAGTACTTC. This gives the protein CSVSGRSAYEQYF.

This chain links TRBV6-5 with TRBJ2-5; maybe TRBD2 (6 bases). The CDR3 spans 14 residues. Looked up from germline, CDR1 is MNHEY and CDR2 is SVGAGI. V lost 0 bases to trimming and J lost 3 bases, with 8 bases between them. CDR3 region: CASSYSRGEETQYF. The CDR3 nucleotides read TGTGCCAGCAGTTACTCGCGGGGAGAAGAGACCCAGTACTTC.

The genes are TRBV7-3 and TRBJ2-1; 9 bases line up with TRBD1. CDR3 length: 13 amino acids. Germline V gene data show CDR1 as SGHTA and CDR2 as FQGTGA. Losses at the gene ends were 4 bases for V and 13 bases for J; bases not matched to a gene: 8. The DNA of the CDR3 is TGTGCCAGCAGCTCCTCCGGGACAGGGTATCAGTTCTTC. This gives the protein CASSSSGTGYQFF.

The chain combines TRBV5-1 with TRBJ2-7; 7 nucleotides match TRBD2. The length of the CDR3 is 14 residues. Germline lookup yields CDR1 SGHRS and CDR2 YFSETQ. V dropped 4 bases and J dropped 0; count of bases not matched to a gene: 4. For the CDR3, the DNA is TGCGCCAGCAGCAGGGACTACAGCTCCTACGAGCAGTACTTC. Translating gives CASSRDYSSYEQYF. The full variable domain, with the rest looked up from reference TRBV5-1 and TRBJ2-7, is KAGVTQTPRYLIKTRGQQVTLSCSPISGHRSVSWYQQTPGQGLQFLFEYFSETQRNKGNFPGRFSGRQFSNSRSEMNVSTLELGDSALYLCASSRDYSSYEQYFGPGTRLTVT.

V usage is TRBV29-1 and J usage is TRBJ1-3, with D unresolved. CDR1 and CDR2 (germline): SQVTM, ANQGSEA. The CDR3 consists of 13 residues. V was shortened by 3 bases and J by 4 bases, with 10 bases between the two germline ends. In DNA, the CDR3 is TGCAGCGTTGACGAAGGAGGAGGAAACACCATATATTTT. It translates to CSVDEGGGNTIYF.

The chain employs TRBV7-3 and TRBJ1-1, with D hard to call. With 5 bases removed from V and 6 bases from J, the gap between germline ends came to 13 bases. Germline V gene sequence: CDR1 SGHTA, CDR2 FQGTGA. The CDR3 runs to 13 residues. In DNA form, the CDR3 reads TGTGCCAGCAGCCCAAGCCCAGGCGCTGAAGCTTTCTTT. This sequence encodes CASSPSPGAEAFF.

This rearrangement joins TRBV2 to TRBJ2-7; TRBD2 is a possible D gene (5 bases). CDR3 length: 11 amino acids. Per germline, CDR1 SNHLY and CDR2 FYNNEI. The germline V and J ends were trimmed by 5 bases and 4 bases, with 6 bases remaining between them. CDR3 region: CASSWRYEQYF. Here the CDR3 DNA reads TGTGCCAGCAGTTGGAGGTACGAGCAGTACTTC.

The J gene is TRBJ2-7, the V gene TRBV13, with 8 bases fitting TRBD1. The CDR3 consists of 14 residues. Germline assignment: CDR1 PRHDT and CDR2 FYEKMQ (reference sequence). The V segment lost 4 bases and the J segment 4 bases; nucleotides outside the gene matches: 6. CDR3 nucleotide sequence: TGTGCCAGCAGCTACTGGACAGGGCCTTACGAGCAGTACTTC. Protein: CASSYWTGPYEQYF.

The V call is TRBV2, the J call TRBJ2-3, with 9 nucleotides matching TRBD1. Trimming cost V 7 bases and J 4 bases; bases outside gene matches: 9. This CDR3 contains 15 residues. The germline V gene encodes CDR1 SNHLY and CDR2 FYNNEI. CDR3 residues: CASTGLGQGADTQYF. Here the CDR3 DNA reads TGTGCCAGCACTGGGTTGGGACAGGGCGCAGATACGCAGTATTTT.

Here the CDR3 reads CASSPGTEAFF. CDR3 bases: TGTGCCAGCAGTCCGGGCACTGAAGCTTTCTTT. This rearrangement joins TRBV7-9 to TRBJ1-1; D not resolved. Germline V CDR1 and CDR2: SEHNR, FQNEAQ (reference sequence). V gave up 6 bases and J gave up 4 bases, with 6 bases separating them. The CDR3 totals 11 residues. Based on the CDR3 plus reference TRBV7-9 and TRBJ1-1, the full variable domain is DTGVSQNPRHKITKRGQNVTFRCDPISEHNRLYWYRQTLGQGPEFLTYFQNEAQLEKSRLLSDRFSAERPKGSFSTLEIQRTEQGDSAMYLCASSPGTEAFFGQGTRLTVV.

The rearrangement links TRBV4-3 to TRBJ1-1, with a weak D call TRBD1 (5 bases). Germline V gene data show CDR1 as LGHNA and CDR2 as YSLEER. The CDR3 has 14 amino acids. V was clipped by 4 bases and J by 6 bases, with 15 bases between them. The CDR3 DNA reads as TGCGCCAGCAGCCCATTGACAGCCGGGTCTGAAGCTTTCTTT. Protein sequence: CASSPLTAGSEAFF.

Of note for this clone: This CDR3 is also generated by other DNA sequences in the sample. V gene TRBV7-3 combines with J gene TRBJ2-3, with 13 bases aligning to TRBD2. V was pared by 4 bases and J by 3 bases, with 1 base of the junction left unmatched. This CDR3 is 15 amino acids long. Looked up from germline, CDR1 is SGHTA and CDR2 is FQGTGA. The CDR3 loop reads CASSSLAGGTDTQYF. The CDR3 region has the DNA TGTGCCAGCAGCTCACTAGCGGGAGGGACAGATACGCAGTATTTT.

The CDR3 DNA sequence: TGTGCCAGCAGCGGGGGACAGTCGTCTAATGAAAAACTGTTTTTT. Translation gives CASSGGQSSNEKLFF. The rearrangement links TRBV7-9 to TRBJ1-4, with TRBD1 matching over 7 bases. Germline values: CDR1 SEHNR, CDR2 FQNEAQ (reference sequence). The CDR3 runs to 15 residues. The V gene end was trimmed by 5 bases and the J gene end by 3 bases; junction bases not matched to a gene: 6.